This TCR beta chain emerged from a study of CD8 T cells in ankylosing spondylitis. In its sample, this clonotype was seen a few times. Its antigen is as yet unknown. TCRdb ran MiXCR on the 5' RACE reads and lists one entry per CDR3 protein. The table records about 220,000 distinct CDR3 sequences, about 7% of them present only once. Overall study results and limits: A TCR beta motif of several highly homologous variants seemed to mark ankylosing spondylitis blood. Some of these motif variants have turned up before, in reports on reactive arthritis synovial fluid and blood.

CDR3 length equals 17 residues. In germline, CDR1 is SNHLY, CDR2 FYNNEI. V lost 7 bases, J lost 3 bases, and 9 bases stayed unmatched. The chain is built from TRBV2 and TRBJ2-1; 13 bases match TRBD2. The receptor was derived from a male donor with ankylosing spondylitis. Sample: blood, either unsorted or a sorted T cell fraction (not recorded which). The chain's CDR3 is CASIRTSGSSGYNEQFF. Written as DNA, the CDR3 is TGTGCCAGCATCAGGACTAGCGGGAGTAGTGGCTACAATGAGCAGTTCTTC.